This TCR beta chain was obtained from a study of blood T cell repertoires in COVID-19 (dated by TCRdb to about 2020). For the study in its entirety: Samples covering the acute and convalescent phases of COVID-19 were provided by collaborators in the United States, Italy and Spain. The prospective study material was composed of cDNA or gDNA derived from T cells, B-cell-depleted T cells, or PBMCs. The dataset comprised deeply sampled blood TCRbeta repertoires from subjects exposed to, actively infected with, or recovered from COVID-19. The repertoires were made available in a free public database intended to serve as a resource for research on the immune response to SARS-CoV-2. Samples were obtained from the ongoing ImmuneRACE study (first 160 participants) and from over 1,000 subjects provided by 6 global collaborators. Sample metadata almost always included a de-identified subject ID, COVID-19 status, age in years and sex. HLA class I and class II types, where available, came from metadata supplied by the sample provider rather than from assay-based typing. The full study reports these points: The amount of clinical and demographic metadata varied by source and participant and was provided uncurated.

The immunoSEQ Assay, a bias-controlled multiplex PCR, was used to amplify TCRbeta CDR3 regions from genomic DNA. The authors' analysis ran thus. The number of nucleated cells in each sample was estimated by amplification of reference gene primers within the assay. To quantify the absolute abundance of each unique TCRbeta CDR3 rearrangement, sequence reads were collapsed and filtered. For each sample, productive Simpson clonality was calculated as the square root of Simpson's diversity index across productive rearrangements. TCRdb provides this immuneACCESS table in a form limited to in-frame rearrangements. Some clones are lacking; in checked studies, under half of them reflect an unresolved V gene, and why the rest are absent is not known. V and J calls and clone size are copied from that table; D and trimming were computed from the DNA. The sample has 200,000 to 250,000 clones on record, around 84% of them singletons. Of the sample, 6.5% to 9% falls within the top ten clones.

As regards this clone: Its target antigen remains unknown. The input lacks base qualities; no much larger clone sits a single base away.

Participants in the prospective study were enrolled through a virtual design, were aged roughly 18 to 100 years, and lived in 24 United States geographic areas. Cohort assignment in the prospective study relied on participant-reported clinical history from a screening survey and a study questionnaire. Mobile phlebotomists in the prospective study collected whole blood, serum and a nasopharyngeal or oropharyngeal swab from every participant. Over a 2-month period, participants in the prospective study had the option of providing additional blood draws and questionnaires. Blood samples from the prospective study were shipped frozen or at room temperature prior to DNA extraction. The germline V gene encodes CDR1 SGHVS and CDR2 FQNEAQ. The cysteine opens and the phenylalanine closes a CDR3 of 13 amino acids. Only CDR3 DNA remains: 39 bases, in frame from the first base. V is cut by 6 bases and J by 1 base, and the space between the germline ends is 4 bases.

The material sequenced was PBMCs or T cells enriched from blood (not recorded which). The TCR was taken from a woman in her 40s with acute COVID-19. The rearrangement joined TRBV7-8 to TRBJ2-6; the D gene cannot be resolved reliably. The sequence in DNA is TGTGCCAGCAGGGAGTCTGGGGCCAACGTCCTGACTTTC. Translation gives CASRESGANVLTF.